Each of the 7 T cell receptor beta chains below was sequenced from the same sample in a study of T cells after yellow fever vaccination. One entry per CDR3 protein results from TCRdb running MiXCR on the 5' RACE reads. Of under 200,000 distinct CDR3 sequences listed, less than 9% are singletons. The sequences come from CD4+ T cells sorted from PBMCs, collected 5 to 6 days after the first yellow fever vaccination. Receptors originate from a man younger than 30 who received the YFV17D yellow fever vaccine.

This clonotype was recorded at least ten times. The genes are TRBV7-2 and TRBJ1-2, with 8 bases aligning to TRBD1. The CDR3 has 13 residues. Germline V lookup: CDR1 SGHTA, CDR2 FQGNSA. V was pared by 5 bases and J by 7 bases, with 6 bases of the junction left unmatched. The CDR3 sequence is CASSPGQELGYTF. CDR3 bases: TGTGCCAGCAGCCCGGGACAGGAGCTTGGCTACACCTTC. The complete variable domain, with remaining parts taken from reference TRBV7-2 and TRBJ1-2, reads GAGVSQSPSNKVTEKGKDVELRCDPISGHTALYWYRQSLGQGLEFLIYFQGNSAPDKSGLPSDRFSAERTGGSVSTLTIQRTQQEDSAVYLCASSPGQELGYTFGSGTRLTVV.

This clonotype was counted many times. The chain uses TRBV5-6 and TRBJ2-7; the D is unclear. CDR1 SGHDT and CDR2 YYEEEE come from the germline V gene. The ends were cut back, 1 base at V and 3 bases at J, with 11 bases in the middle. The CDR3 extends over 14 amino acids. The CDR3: CASSLIQTLYEQYV. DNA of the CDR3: TGTGCCAGCAGCTTGATACAGACACTCTACGAGCAGTACGTC.

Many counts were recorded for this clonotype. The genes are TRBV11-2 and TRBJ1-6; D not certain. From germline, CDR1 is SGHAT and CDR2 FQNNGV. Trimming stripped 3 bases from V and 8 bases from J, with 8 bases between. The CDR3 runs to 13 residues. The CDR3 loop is CASSLVRDSPLHF. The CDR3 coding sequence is TGTGCCAGCAGCTTGGTTCGGGATTCACCCCTCCACTTT.

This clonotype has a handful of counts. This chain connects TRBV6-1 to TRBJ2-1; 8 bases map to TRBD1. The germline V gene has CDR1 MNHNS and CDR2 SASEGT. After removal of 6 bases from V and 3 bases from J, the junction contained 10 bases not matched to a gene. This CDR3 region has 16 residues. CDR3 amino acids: CASRSGTGSIYNEQFF. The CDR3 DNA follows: TGTGCCAGCAGATCCGGGACAGGCTCTATCTACAATGAGCAGTTCTTC.

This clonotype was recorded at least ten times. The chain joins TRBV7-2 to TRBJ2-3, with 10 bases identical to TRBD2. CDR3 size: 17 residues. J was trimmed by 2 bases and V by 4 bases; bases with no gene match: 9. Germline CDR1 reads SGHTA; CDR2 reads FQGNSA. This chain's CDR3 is CASSSPLAGGYTDTQYF. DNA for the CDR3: TGTGCCAGCAGCTCCCCCTTAGCGGGGGGCTACACAGATACGCAGTATTTT.

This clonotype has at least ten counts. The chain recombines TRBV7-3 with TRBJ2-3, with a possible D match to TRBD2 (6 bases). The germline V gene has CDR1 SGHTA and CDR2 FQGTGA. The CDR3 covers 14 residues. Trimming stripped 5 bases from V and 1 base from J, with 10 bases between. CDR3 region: CASSPGGGTDTQYF. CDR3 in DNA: TGTGCCAGCAGCCCCGGGGGAGGCACAGATACGCAGTATTTT.

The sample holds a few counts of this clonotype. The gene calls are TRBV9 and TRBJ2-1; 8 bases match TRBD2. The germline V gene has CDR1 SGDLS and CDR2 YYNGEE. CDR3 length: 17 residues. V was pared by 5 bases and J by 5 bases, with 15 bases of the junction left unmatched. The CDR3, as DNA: TGTGCCAGCAGTTCAAAACTAGGTGGCGGGGGGCACAATGAGCAGTTCTTC. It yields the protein CASSSKLGGGGHNEQFF.